The 25 T cell receptor beta chains in this list originate from one sample, sequenced in a study of cytotoxic CD8 clonotypes in ibrutinib-treated CLL. Assay used: immunoSEQ multiplex PCR; TCRdb lists only in-frame clones, some missing. The sample contains about 330,000 clones, 67% of which appear only once. This specimen was PBMCs, taken after 36 months of ibrutinib treatment. These receptors all come from a human donor with chronic lymphocytic leukemia.

The chain combines TRBV7-2 with TRBJ2-7; the match to TRBD1 covers 7 bases. Per germline, CDR1 SGHTA and CDR2 FQGNSA. Trimming removed 5 bases from V and 0 bases from J; junction bases left unmatched: 7. The CDR3 covers 15 residues. DNA for the CDR3: TGTGCCAGCAGCATCTCGGGACAGCCCTCCTACGAGCAGTACTTC. Protein sequence: CASSISGQPSYEQYF.

This chain connects TRBV7-9 to TRBJ2-7; D uncertain. The CDR3 is 14 residues long. Per the germline V gene, CDR1 is SEHNR and CDR2 is FQNEAQ (reference sequence). V shed 5 bases and J shed 2 bases, with 13 bases lying between them. CDR3 coding DNA: TGTGCCAGCAGCACCACCGGGTCTACCTACGAGCAGTACTTC. Translated: CASSTTGSTYEQYF.

J is TRBJ2-7 and V is TRBV13, with D possibly being TRBD1 (5 bases). CDR3 size: 15 residues. V was cut by 0 bases and J by 3 bases, with 12 bases left in between. Germline values: CDR1 PRHDT, CDR2 FYEKMQ (reference sequence). The DNA for the CDR3 is TGTGCCAGCAGCTTAGGCCCCACAGGAAACTACGAGCAGTACTTC. It specifies CASSLGPTGNYEQYF.

This clone appeared a few times. The chain couples TRBV6-5 to TRBJ1-1; unclear D gene. Per the germline V gene, CDR1 is MNHEY and CDR2 is SVGAGI. The V end lost 6 bases, the J end lost 0 bases, and 8 bases lay between the germline ends. The CDR3 runs 13 residues. The CDR3 is CASSLTVNTEAFF. The DNA for the CDR3 is TGTGCCAGCAGCTTGACCGTGAACACTGAAGCTTTCTTT.

V is TRBV29-1 and J is TRBJ2-3; perhaps D is TRBD1 or TRBD2 (6 bases each). CDR1 is SQVTM, CDR2 ANQGSEA, per germline. V was cut by 5 bases and J by 4 bases, with 19 bases left in between. This CDR3 spans 15 amino acids. CDR3 protein: CSVSVGRGGPDTQYF. CDR3 nucleotides: TGCAGCGTTAGCGTTGGGAGAGGGGGGCCAGATACGCAGTATTTT.

This clone has just one count. The chain combines TRBV29-1 with TRBJ1-2, with a tentative D call TRBD1 (5 bases). Looked up from germline, CDR1 is SQVTM and CDR2 is ANQGSEA. Trimming took off 3 bases at V and 4 bases at J, with 27 bases between the two ends. The CDR3 covers 18 residues. CDR3 nucleotides: TGCAGCGTTGACGCGGCGGGGGTCGCCGAGGAAGCCATCTATGGCTACACCTTC. Protein product: CSVDAAGVAEEAIYGYTF.

This clone was seen a handful of times. This chain connects TRBV15 to TRBJ2-5; D gene ambiguous. Between the trimmed V and J ends, which lost 1 base and 7 bases, there was a span of 10 bases. This CDR3 region has 13 residues. Germline loops: CDR1 LNHNV, CDR2 YYDKDF (reference sequence). The CDR3 DNA is TGTGCCACCAGCAGAGTTAAGTGGGGGACCCAGTACTTC. Translation: CATSRVKWGTQYF. Based on the CDR3 plus reference TRBV15 and TRBJ2-5, the full variable domain is DAMVIQNPRYQVTQFGKPVTLSCSQTLNHNVMYWYQQKSSQAPKLLFHYYDKDFNNEADTPDNFQSRRPNTSFCFLDIRSPGLGDTAMYLCATSRVKWGTQYFGPGTRLLVL.

J is TRBJ1-1 and V is TRBV4-1, with D unresolved. This CDR3 comprises 13 residues. V was cut by 0 bases and J by 5 bases, with 7 bases left in between. The V gene's germline CDR1 is MGHRA and CDR2 YSYEKL. The CDR3 DNA reads as TGCGCCAGCAGCCAAGAGGTGGAGACTGAAGCTTTCTTT. Protein: CASSQEVETEAFF.

The chain links TRBV18 to TRBJ2-7; 10 bases are a match to TRBD1. Germline CDR1 and CDR2: KGHSH and LQKENI. Trimming cost V 1 base and J 1 base; bases outside gene matches: 1. CDR3 length: 15 residues. This chain's CDR3 is CASSPRTGGSYEQYF. DNA of the CDR3: TGTGCCAGCTCACCACGGACAGGGGGGTCCTACGAGCAGTACTTC.

This clone was detected only once. This chain connects TRBV27 to TRBJ1-1, with TRBD1 as a possible D gene (6 bases). CDR1 MNHEY and CDR2 SMNVEV come from the germline V gene (reference sequence). Trimming left V 5 bases short and J 5 bases short, with 27 bases between. The CDR3 contains 18 residues. CDR3 in DNA: TGTGCCAGCAGTGCCAGGCGAGGGGGGGGAGCCCGAACTACTGAAGCTTTCTTT. Its translation is CASSARRGGGARTTEAFF.

The CDR3 bases are TGTGCCAGCAGCCCGTCCCTAGCGGGGGGGATCACAGATACGCAGTATTTT. Residues: CASSPSLAGGITDTQYF. The chain recombines TRBV11-2 with TRBJ2-3, with 12 bases matching TRBD2. Trimming removed 5 bases from V and 2 bases from J; junction bases left unmatched: 8. Germline V lookup: CDR1 SGHAT, CDR2 FQNNGV. The CDR3 spans 17 residues. Full variable domain (rest looked up from reference TRBV11-2 and TRBJ2-3): EAGVAQSPRYKIIEKRQSVAFWCNPISGHATLYWYQQILGQGPKLLIQFQNNGVVDDSQLPKDRFSAERLKGVDSTLKIQPAKLEDSAVYLCASSPSLAGGITDTQYFGPGTRLTVL.

The CDR3 loop is CASSFTIGDDFYEQYF. The CDR3 DNA is TGTGCCAGCAGCTTTACCATCGGGGACGACTTCTACGAGCAGTACTTC. The chain combines TRBV5-6 with TRBJ2-7; the D call may be TRBD1 or TRBD2 (5 bases each). This CDR3 contains 16 residues. The V and J ends lost 2 bases and 3 bases respectively, with 18 bases between them. Germline V lookup: CDR1 SGHDT, CDR2 YYEEEE.

V usage is TRBV18 and J usage is TRBJ2-5; 7 nucleotides line up with TRBD2. This CDR3 spans 14 amino acids. The germline V gene encodes CDR1 KGHSH and CDR2 LQKENI. Losses at the gene ends were 2 bases for V and 3 bases for J; bases not matched to a gene: 3. The CDR3 nucleotides are TGTGCCAGCTCACCAGGAGCGGGGAAAGAGACCCAGTACTTC. The encoded protein is CASSPGAGKETQYF.

This chain links TRBV4-1 with TRBJ2-4, with D possibly being TRBD1 or TRBD2 (5 bases each). V was shortened by 0 bases and J by 0 bases, with 21 bases between the two germline ends. The germline V gene encodes CDR1 MGHRA and CDR2 YSYEKL. There are 20 residues in the CDR3. The CDR3 nucleotides read TGCGCCAGCAGCCAAGAGTTTTACAGGACTGATGGGGTAGCCAAAAACATTCAGTACTTC. This encodes CASSQEFYRTDGVAKNIQYF.

V is TRBV6-5 and J is TRBJ2-1; D uncertain. This CDR3 is 15 amino acids long. V was trimmed by 0 bases and J by 0 bases, leaving 6 bases between them. CDR1 MNHEY and CDR2 SVGAGI come from the germline V gene. The CDR3 loop is CASSYSRISYNEQFF. CDR3 coding DNA: TGTGCCAGCAGTTACTCTAGGATCTCCTACAATGAGCAGTTCTTC.

This rearrangement joins TRBV9 to TRBJ2-3, with 12 bases aligning to TRBD2. The CDR3 contains 14 residues. Losses at the gene ends were 0 bases for V and 8 bases for J; bases not matched to a gene: 1. CDR1 and CDR2 from the germline V gene are SGDLS and YYNGEE. The CDR3 here is CASSVGTSGTTQYF. The CDR3 DNA sequence: TGTGCCAGCAGCGTAGGGACTAGCGGGACTACGCAGTATTTT.

The rearrangement joins TRBV5-1 to TRBJ2-3; the D is unclear. V dropped 1 base and J dropped 2 bases, with 11 bases sitting between them. Germline V CDR1 and CDR2: SGHRS, YFSETQ. CDR3 length: 15 amino acids. DNA of the CDR3: TGCGCCAGCAGCTTGAGGGCGGAGTTCACAGATACGCAGTATTTT. This codes for CASSLRAEFTDTQYF.

This rearrangement joins TRBV5-4 to TRBJ2-2, with no clear D. The CDR3 runs to 16 residues. Trimming removed 1 base at V and 0 bases at J, with 10 bases between. The V gene's germline CDR1 is SGHNT and CDR2 YYREEE (reference sequence). CDR3 bases: TGTGCCAGCAGCTTGAGCGTCTGGGCGAACACCGGGGAGCTGTTTTTT. Translation: CASSLSVWANTGELFF.

This chain uses TRBV27 with TRBJ1-2, with no clear D. The CDR3 is made up of 14 amino acids. Germline CDR1 MNHEY, CDR2 SMNVEV (reference sequence). The V end lost 2 bases, the J end lost 8 bases, and 15 bases lay between the germline ends. CDR3 nucleotide sequence: TGTGCCAGCAGTTTAGCTGACACCCCTCAAGGCTACACCTTC. It translates to CASSLADTPQGYTF.

This clone has just a few counts. V and J are TRBV11-2 and TRBJ2-3; D remains unclear. This CDR3 region has 13 residues. V gave up 3 bases and J gave up 2 bases, with 6 bases separating them. The germline CDR1 and CDR2 sequences are SGHAT and FQNNGV. Here the CDR3 DNA reads TGTGCCAGCAGCTTCGGTCCCACAGATACGCAGTATTTT. Its translation: CASSFGPTDTQYF.

The CDR3 region has the DNA TGTGCCAGCAGCAGGACAGTCTCCCTCTACGAGCAGTACTTC. Its translation is CASSRTVSLYEQYF. This rearrangement joins TRBV7-9 to TRBJ2-7, with D possibly being TRBD1 (6 bases). The V gene lost 5 bases and the J gene lost 3 bases, with 14 bases spanning the gap. CDR1 is SEHNR, CDR2 FQNEAQ, per germline (reference sequence). There are 14 residues in the CDR3.

Only a few counts were recorded for this clone. V gene TRBV19 combines with J gene TRBJ1-2; 7 bases are a match to TRBD1. Losses at the gene ends were 6 bases for V and 2 bases for J; bases not matched to a gene: 3. The CDR3 has 13 amino acids. The germline gives CDR1 LNHDA, CDR2 SQIVND (reference sequence). This CDR3 is CASSLQGNYGYTF. As DNA, the CDR3 is TGTGCCAGTAGCCTACAGGGGAACTATGGCTACACCTTC.

The genes are TRBV11-3 and TRBJ2-5, with unresolved D. Trimming shortened V by 3 bases and J by 5 bases, and 7 bases separated the two germline ends. The germline CDR1 and CDR2 sequences are SGHNT and YENEEA. The CDR3 covers 12 residues. Written as DNA, the CDR3 is TGTGCCAGCAGCTTTTCGACGGAGACCCAGTACTTC. Protein product: CASSFSTETQYF.

The chain uses TRBV4-1 and TRBJ2-1, with unresolved D. The ends were cut back, 3 bases at V and 10 bases at J, with 19 bases in the middle. There are 15 residues in the CDR3. CDR1 and CDR2 from the germline V gene are MGHRA and YSYEKL. This chain's CDR3 is CASSHHQAVGREQFF. The CDR3 DNA follows: TGCGCCAGCAGCCATCACCAGGCGGTCGGAAGGGAGCAGTTCTTC.

This clone was recorded a few times. The chain employs TRBV6-6 and TRBJ2-1; 8 bases agree with TRBD2. Germline V gene lookup returns CDR1 MNHNY and CDR2 SVGAGI (reference sequence). The J segment lost 2 bases and the V segment lost 2 bases, leaving 2 bases of the junction unmatched. The CDR3 sequence is 15 residues long. The CDR3 sequence is CASSYRGGTYNEQFF. Here the CDR3 DNA reads TGTGCCAGCAGTTACCGCGGGGGGACCTACAATGAGCAGTTCTTC.